The source of this T cell receptor beta chain is a study of cytomegalovirus exposure and HLA in healthy donors. Turning to the study itself: Tens of millions of unique TCR sequences came from HLA-typed donors in an early release.

Primers: 60 Vbeta forward and 13 Jbeta reverse. TCRdb keeps only in-frame clones here, not all; method: immunoSEQ multiplex PCR. This table holds approximately 170,000 clones, approximately 83% found once. As regards this clone: Its antigen is as yet unknown.

CDR1 and CDR2 from the germline V gene are SGHAT and FQDESV (reference sequence). The CDR3 covers 12 residues. Trimming took off 5 bases at V and 6 bases at J, with 9 bases between the two ends. Overall study results and limits: Rarity held for most TCR sequences, but there were some public TCRs that occurred in many donors. Among the CMV-associated chains, a few were confirmed in vitro as specific for CMV antigens.

The sequenced sample consisted of PBMCs. The TCR originated in a boy aged 2 to 9 in good health and CMV-seronegative. V and J are TRBV11-1 and TRBJ2-3; D is undetermined. CDR3 nucleotides: TGTGCCAGCAGCCCTAGGAGCGATACGCAGTATTTT. It codes for CASSPRSDTQYF.